This T cell receptor (beta chain) stems from a study of blood T cell repertoires in COVID-19 (TCRdb year 2020). Regarding the complete study: Collaborator samples came from the United States, Italy and Spain and covered acute and convalescent phases of COVID-19. The repertoires were made available in a free public database intended to serve as a resource for research on the immune response to SARS-CoV-2. The prospective study material was composed of cDNA or gDNA derived from T cells, B-cell-depleted T cells, or PBMCs. The samples were drawn from the first 160 participants of the ongoing ImmuneRACE study and from 950 to 1,500 subjects provided by 6 global collaborators. Where available, HLA class I and class II types were obtained from metadata supplied by the sample provider rather than from assay-based typing. A de-identified subject ID, COVID-19 status, age in years and sex were almost always included in the sample metadata. Deeply sampled blood TCRbeta repertoires from subjects exposed to, actively infected with, or recovered from COVID-19 were included in the dataset. What the authors observed across the whole study: The amount of clinical and demographic metadata varied by source and participant and was provided uncurated.

TCRbeta CDR3 regions were amplified from genomic DNA using the immunoSEQ Assay, a bias-controlled multiplex PCR. In the authors' own workflow: Within the assay, amplification of reference gene primers was used to estimate how many nucleated cells each sample contained. To quantify the absolute abundance of each unique TCRbeta CDR3 rearrangement, sequence reads were collapsed and filtered. For each sample, productive Simpson clonality was calculated as the square root of Simpson's diversity index over productive rearrangements. TCRdb provides this immuneACCESS table in a form limited to in-frame rearrangements. Some clones are lacking; in checked studies, under half of them reflect an unresolved V gene, and why the rest are absent is not known. That table is the source of V, J and clone size, and D and trimming were worked out from the DNA. This sample holds about 170,000 clones; around 85% were observed only once. The top ten clones comprise about 10% of the sample.

Compared with germline, V lacks 4 bases and J lacks 2 bases; bases without a gene match: 5. The CDR3 runs 14 residues from the cysteine to the phenylalanine. Only the CDR3 part of the read is kept: 42 bases, read in frame from the first base. Reading the germline V gene gives CDR1 SGHTA and CDR2 FQGNSA. To note about this clone: Its cognate antigen has yet to be identified. No qualities accompany the bases; no much larger clone lies one base away.

At one collaborating source in Seattle, patients were enrolled during active infection and were followed longitudinally through the course of disease. Each collaborating institution followed its own protocols to collect whole blood in K2EDTA tubes. Collaborator samples were shipped for TCRbeta analysis as frozen whole blood, isolated PBMCs, or DNA extracted from either sample type. The clonotype comes from a woman aged 60-75 years with COVID-19, enrolled during active disease. This sequence uses TRBV7-2 and TRBJ2-7; TRBD1 fits 7 bases in the junction. Sequencing was carried out using peripheral blood. The base sequence is TGTGCCAGCAGCTACTCGGGACAGCCCTACGAGCAGTACTTC. This encodes CASSYSGQPYEQYF. Joined to the reference TRBV7-2 and TRBJ2-7 proteins, this CDR3 gives the full variable domain: GAGVSQSPSNKVTEKGKDVELRCDPISGHTALYWYRQSLGQGLEFLIYFQGNSAPDKSGLPSDRFSAERTGGSVSTLTIQRTQQEDSAVYLCASSYSGQPYEQYFGPGTRLTVT.